Included here is one T cell receptor beta chain sequence, with context. Its antigen is currently unknown. The source of the sample is a study of a mutant IDH1 vaccine in newly diagnosed glioma. The wider study: Patients were started on vaccination 4-6 weeks after radiotherapy alone, or with temozolomide cycles. Those enrolled had earlier been treated with radiotherapy, temozolomide, or both, mostly both.

Time point of the sample: week 35, safety follow-up. Every vaccine dose comprised 300 ug of mutant IDH1 20-mer peptide plus topical imiquimod. All eight of the vaccinations patients received fell in weeks 1, 3, 5, 7, 11, 15, 19 and 23. Astrocytomas that were new, WHO grade 3 or 4, IDH1-mutant and ATRX-lost were present in the donors. Trimming stripped 1 base from V and 4 bases from J, with 13 bases between. This CDR3 contains 15 residues. Germline lookup yields CDR1 KGHSH and CDR2 LQKENI. The protocol was immunoSEQ multiplex PCR, while the TCRdb copy is restricted to in-frame clones and leaves out a portion. The table includes 53,000 or so clones, under 85% detected once.

This sequence joins TRBV18 and TRBJ1-2, with a possible D match to TRBD1 (6 bases). This receptor was obtained from a man aged 40-49 years with glioma. Sequencing was performed on PBMCs, taken from a glioma patient whose treatment included an IDH1 peptide vaccine. The CDR3 loop is CASSPRDTEGYGYTF. The CDR3 DNA sequence: TGTGCCAGCTCACCACGGGACACAGAGGGCTATGGCTACACCTTC. Variable domain in full (rest from reference TRBV18 and TRBJ1-2): NAGVMQNPRHLVRRRGQEARLRCSPMKGHSHVYWYRQLPEEGLKFMVYLQKENIIDESGMPKERFSAEFPKEGPSILRIQQVVRGDSAAYFCASSPRDTEGYGYTFGSGTRLTVV.